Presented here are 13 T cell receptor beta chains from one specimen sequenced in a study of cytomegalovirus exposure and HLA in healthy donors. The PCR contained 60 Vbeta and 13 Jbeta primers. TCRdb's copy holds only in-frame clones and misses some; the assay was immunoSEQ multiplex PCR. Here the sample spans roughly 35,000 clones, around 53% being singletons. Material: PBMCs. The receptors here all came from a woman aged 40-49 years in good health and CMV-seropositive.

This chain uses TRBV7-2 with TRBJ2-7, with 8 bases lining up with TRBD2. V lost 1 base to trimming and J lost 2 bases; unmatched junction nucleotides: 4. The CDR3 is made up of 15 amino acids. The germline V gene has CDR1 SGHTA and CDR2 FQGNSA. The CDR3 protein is CASSLDAGGTYEQYF. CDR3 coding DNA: TGTGCCAGCAGCTTAGACGCGGGGGGAACCTACGAGCAGTACTTC.

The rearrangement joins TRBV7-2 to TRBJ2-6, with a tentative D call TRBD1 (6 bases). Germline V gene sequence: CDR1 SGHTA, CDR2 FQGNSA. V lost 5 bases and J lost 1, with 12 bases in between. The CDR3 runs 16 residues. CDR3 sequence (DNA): TGTGCCAGCAGCCCGAACAGGGTTTCTGGGGCCAACGTCCTGACTTTC. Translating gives CASSPNRVSGANVLTF.

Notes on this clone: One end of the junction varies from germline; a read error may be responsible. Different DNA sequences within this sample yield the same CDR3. The CDR3, as DNA: TGCGCCAGCAGCTTACTCCAGGGTCGCACTGAAGCTTTCTTT. Translation: CASSLLQGRTEAFF. V gene TRBV7-2 combines with J gene TRBJ1-1, with D perhaps matching TRBD1 (5 bases). Per germline, CDR1 SGHTA and CDR2 FQGNSA. The CDR3 is made up of 14 amino acids.

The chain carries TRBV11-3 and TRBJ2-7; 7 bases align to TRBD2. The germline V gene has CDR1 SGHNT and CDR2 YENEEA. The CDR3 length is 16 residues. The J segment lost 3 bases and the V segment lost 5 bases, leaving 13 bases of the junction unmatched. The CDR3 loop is CASSPGYAGDRYEQYF. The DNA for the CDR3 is TGTGCCAGCAGCCCAGGTTACGCGGGGGACCGCTACGAGCAGTACTTC. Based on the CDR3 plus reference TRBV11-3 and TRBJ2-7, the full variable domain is EAGVVQSPRYKIIEKKQPVAFWCNPISGHNTLYWYLQNLGQGPELLIRYENEEAVDDSQLPKDRFSAERLKGVDSTLKIQPAELGDSAVYLCASSPGYAGDRYEQYFGPGTRLTVT.

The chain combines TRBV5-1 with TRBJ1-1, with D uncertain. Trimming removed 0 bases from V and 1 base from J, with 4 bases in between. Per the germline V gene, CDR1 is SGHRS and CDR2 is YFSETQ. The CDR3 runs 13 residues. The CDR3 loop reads CASSLDTNTEAFF. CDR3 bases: TGCGCCAGCAGCTTGGACACGAACACTGAAGCTTTCTTT. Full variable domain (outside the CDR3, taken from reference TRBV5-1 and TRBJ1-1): KAGVTQTPRYLIKTRGQQVTLSCSPISGHRSVSWYQQTPGQGLQFLFEYFSETQRNKGNFPGRFSGRQFSNSRSEMNVSTLELGDSALYLCASSLDTNTEAFFGQGTRLTVV.

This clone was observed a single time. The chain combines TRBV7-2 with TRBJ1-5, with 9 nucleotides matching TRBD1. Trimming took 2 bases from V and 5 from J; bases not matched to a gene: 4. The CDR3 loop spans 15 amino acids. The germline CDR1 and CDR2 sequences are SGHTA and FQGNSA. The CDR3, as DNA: TGTGCCAGCAGCTTATTTACAGGGGGCGATCAGCCCCAGCATTTT. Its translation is CASSLFTGGDQPQHF.

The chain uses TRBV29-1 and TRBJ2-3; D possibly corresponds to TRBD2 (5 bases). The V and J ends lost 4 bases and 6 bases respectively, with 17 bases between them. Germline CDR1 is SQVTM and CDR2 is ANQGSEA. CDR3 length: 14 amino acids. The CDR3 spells CSVVWGDSVDTQYF. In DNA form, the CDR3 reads TGCAGCGTTGTCTGGGGAGATAGTGTGGATACGCAGTATTTT.

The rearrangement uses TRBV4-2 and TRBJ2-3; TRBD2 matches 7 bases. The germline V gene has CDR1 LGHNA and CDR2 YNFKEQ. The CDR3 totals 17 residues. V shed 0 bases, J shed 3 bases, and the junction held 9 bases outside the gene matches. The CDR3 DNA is TGTGCCAGCAGCCAAGATCTTGGCGGGGGAGGAACAGATACGCAGTATTTT. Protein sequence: CASSQDLGGGGTDTQYF.

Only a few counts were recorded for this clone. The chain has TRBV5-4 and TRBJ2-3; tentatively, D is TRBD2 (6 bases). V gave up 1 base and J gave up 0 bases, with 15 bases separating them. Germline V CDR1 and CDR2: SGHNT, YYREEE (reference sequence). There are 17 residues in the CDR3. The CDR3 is CASSLFFGGYSTDTQYF. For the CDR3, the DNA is TGTGCCAGCAGCTTGTTTTTCGGGGGTTATAGCACAGATACGCAGTATTTT.

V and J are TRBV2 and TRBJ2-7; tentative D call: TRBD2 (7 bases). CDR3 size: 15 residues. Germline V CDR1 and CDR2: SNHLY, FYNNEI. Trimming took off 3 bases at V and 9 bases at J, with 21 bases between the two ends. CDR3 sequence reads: CASSDSQTGRDGQYF. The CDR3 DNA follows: TGTGCCAGCAGTGATTCGCAAACAGGGAGGGACGGGCAGTACTTC.

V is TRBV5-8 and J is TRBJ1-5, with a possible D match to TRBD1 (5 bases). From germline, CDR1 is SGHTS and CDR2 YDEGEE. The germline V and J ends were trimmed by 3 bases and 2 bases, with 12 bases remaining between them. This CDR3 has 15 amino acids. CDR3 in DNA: TGTGCCAGCAGCTCGGCAGGGCTAGGCAATCAGCCCCAGCATTTT. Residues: CASSSAGLGNQPQHF.

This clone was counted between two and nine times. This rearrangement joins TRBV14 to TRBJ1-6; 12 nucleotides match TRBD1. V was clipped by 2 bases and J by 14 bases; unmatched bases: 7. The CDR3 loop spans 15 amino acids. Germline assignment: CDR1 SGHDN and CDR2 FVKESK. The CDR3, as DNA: TGTGCCAGCAGCCAATCGGGGACAGGGGGCACAACCCTCCACTTT. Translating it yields CASSQSGTGGTTLHF. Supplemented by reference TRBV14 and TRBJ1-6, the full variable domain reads EAGVTQFPSHSVIEKGQTVTLRCDPISGHDNLYWYRRVMGKEIKFLLHFVKESKQDESGMPNNRFLAERTGGTYSTLKVQPAELEDSGVYFCASSQSGTGGTTLHFGNGTRLTVT.

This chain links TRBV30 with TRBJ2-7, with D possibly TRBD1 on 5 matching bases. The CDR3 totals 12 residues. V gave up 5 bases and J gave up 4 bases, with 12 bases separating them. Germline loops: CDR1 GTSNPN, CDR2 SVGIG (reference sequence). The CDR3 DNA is TGTGCCTGGGGGGCGGTGGGTTACGAGCAGTACTTC. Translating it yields CAWGAVGYEQYF.